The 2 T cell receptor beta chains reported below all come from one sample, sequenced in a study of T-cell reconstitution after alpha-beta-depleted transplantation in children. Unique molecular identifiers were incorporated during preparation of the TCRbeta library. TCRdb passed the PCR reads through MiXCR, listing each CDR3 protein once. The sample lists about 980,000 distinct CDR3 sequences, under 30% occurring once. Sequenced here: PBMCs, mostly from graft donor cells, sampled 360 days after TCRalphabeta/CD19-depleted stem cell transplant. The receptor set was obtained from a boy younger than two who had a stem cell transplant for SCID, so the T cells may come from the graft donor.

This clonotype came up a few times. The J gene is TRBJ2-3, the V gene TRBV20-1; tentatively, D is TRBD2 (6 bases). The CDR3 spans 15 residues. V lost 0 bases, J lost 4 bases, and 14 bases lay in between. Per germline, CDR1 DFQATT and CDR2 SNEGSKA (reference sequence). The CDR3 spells CSARERRGEADTQYF. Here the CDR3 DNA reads TGCAGTGCTAGAGAACGGAGGGGAGAGGCAGATACGCAGTATTTT.

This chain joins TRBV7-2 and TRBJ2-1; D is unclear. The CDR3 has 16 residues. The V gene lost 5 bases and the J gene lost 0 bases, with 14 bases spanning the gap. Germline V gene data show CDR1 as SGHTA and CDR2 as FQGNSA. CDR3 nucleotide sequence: TGTGCCAGCAGCCCCAAACTCGCCAGCTCCTACAATGAGCAGTTCTTC. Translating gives CASSPKLASSYNEQFF.